Described below is a single TCR beta chain sequence and its context. The antigen is not known. This record belongs to a study of cytomegalovirus exposure and HLA in healthy donors. Germline V lookup: CDR1 SGHAT, CDR2 FQNNGV. The CDR3 contains 14 residues. The V end was cut by 4 bases, the J end by 5 bases, with 15 bases between. Study conclusions and caveats: When a later analysis compared HLA-associated TCR beta chains with equally common others, the HLA-associated chains turned out to be more clonally expanded and to have lower generation probabilities. In a later analysis, at a false discovery rate of 0.05, over 15,000 TCR beta sequences matched HLA alleles. Rarity marked most TCR sequences, yet some public TCRs occurred in many donors. High sensitivity and specificity were reportedly achieved when the classifier diagnosed cytomegalovirus status.

The study ran its PCR with 60 Vbeta and 13 Jbeta primers. Repertoires were generated with immunoSEQ multiplex PCR, while TCRdb's copy carries only in-frame clones and drops some. Of about 160,000 clones listed, 70% to 80% were seen once; the top ten hold approximately 1%. The chain is built from TRBV11-2 and TRBJ2-7, with D maybe TRBD2 (6 bases). This sequence was found in a woman between 40 and 55 years old in good health and CMV-seronegative. The source material was PBMCs. CDR3 DNA: TGTGCCAGCAGCTCACTAACGGACTACCACGAGCAGTACTTC. It is translated as CASSSLTDYHEQYF.